The next 15 T cell receptor beta chains were all read from a single sample in a study of blood T cell repertoires in COVID-19. The assay was immunoSEQ multiplex PCR, and TCRdb's table has in-frame clones only and misses some. The sample shows roughly 230,000 clones, 65% to 85% of them seen only once. Sequencing was carried out using peripheral blood. The receptors come from a man between 45 and 60 years old with active or convalescent COVID-19.

The chain uses TRBV18 and TRBJ1-1; D is perhaps TRBD1 (5 bases). This CDR3 is 15 amino acids long. Germline loops: CDR1 KGHSH, CDR2 LQKENI. V lost 6 bases, J lost 0 bases, and 14 bases lay in between. The CDR3 DNA follows: TGTGCCAGCTCCCTGGGAGGGGTCCTGAACACTGAAGCTTTCTTT. It specifies CASSLGGVLNTEAFF.

The chain carries TRBV5-4 and TRBJ1-2, with 11 bases aligning to TRBD1. The V and J ends lost 4 bases and 3 bases, in that order; junction bases with no gene match: 5. The CDR3 has 15 residues. Germline values: CDR1 SGHNT, CDR2 YYREEE (reference sequence). The CDR3 nucleotides are TGTGCCAGCAGCCCAGGACAGGGGGCTGACTATGGCTACACCTTC. Its protein is CASSPGQGADYGYTF.

The CDR3, as DNA: TGTGCCAGCAGCCACAGGGCGCAGGTGAATTCACCCCTCCACTTT. It is translated as CASSHRAQVNSPLHF. V is TRBV3-1 (or the pseudogene TRBV3-2) and J is TRBJ1-6, with a weak D call TRBD1 (5 bases). In germline, CDR1 is LGHDT, CDR2 YNNKEL (reference sequence). V was shortened by 3 bases and J by 7 bases, with 13 bases between the two germline ends. CDR3 length: 15 residues.

The genes are TRBV11-3 and TRBJ2-1; D call uncertain. Germline CDR1 and CDR2: SGHNT and YENEEA. The CDR3 is 12 residues long. Trimming left V 1 base short and J 7 bases short, with 5 bases between. CDR3 loop: CASSLGANEQFF. The CDR3 DNA follows: TGTGCCAGCAGCTTAGGGGCGAATGAGCAGTTCTTC.

This clone appeared a few times. V is TRBV5-1 and J is TRBJ2-5; 10 bases line up with TRBD2. The V segment lost 4 bases and the J segment 4 bases; nucleotides outside the gene matches: 7. CDR1 SGHRS and CDR2 YFSETQ come from the germline V gene. The CDR3 has 15 amino acids. The CDR3 here is CASSVGLAVLETQYF. CDR3 coding DNA: TGCGCCAGCAGCGTAGGACTAGCGGTATTAGAGACCCAGTACTTC.

The chain joins TRBV10-3 to TRBJ2-7; TRBD2 is a possible D gene (5 bases). V lost 4 bases and J lost 1, with 17 bases in between. The CDR3 is made up of 16 amino acids. Looked up from germline, CDR1 is ENHRY and CDR2 is SYGVKD. The CDR3 loop is CAISGGARAGSYEQYF. CDR3 bases: TGTGCCATCAGTGGGGGTGCGAGGGCTGGTTCCTACGAGCAGTACTTC.

This clone appeared a single time. The chain uses TRBV29-1 and TRBJ2-5; 8 bases agree with TRBD1. V shed 6 bases, J shed 8 bases, and the junction held 8 bases outside the gene matches. The CDR3 has 12 amino acids. Germline V lookup: CDR1 SQVTM, CDR2 ANQGSEA. DNA for the CDR3: TGCAGCGTAGGGGACAGGTCGGGAACCCAGTACTTC. This gives the protein CSVGDRSGTQYF.

The chain recombines TRBV28 with TRBJ2-7; 8 bases agree with TRBD2. Unmatched junction bases numbered 0, after V lost 0 bases and J lost 2 bases. Germline V CDR1 and CDR2: MDHEN, SYDVKM. The CDR3 sequence is 14 residues long. Written as DNA, the CDR3 is TGTGCCAGCAGTTTATGGGGACTAGCCTACGAGCAGTACTTC. This sequence encodes CASSLWGLAYEQYF.

The V and J genes are TRBV3-1 (or the pseudogene TRBV3-2) and TRBJ2-7; 12 nucleotides match TRBD1. CDR3 length equals 16 residues. V lost 1 base, J lost 7 bases, and 8 bases stayed unmatched. Germline V gene lookup returns CDR1 LGHDT and CDR2 YNNKEL (reference sequence). CDR3 amino acids: CASSQGGGTGGWEQYF. The CDR3 DNA sequence: TGTGCCAGCAGCCAAGGCGGGGGGACAGGGGGCTGGGAGCAGTACTTC.

In the case of this clone: The sample carries other DNA sequences with the same CDR3. The CDR3 nucleotides read TGTGCTAGTGCCCTTAACACTGAAGCTTTCTTT. Encoded protein: CASALNTEAFF. The chain links TRBV12-5 to TRBJ1-1; D gene ambiguous. V gave up 7 bases and J gave up 2 bases, with 5 bases separating them. The CDR3 loop spans 11 amino acids. The germline gives CDR1 LGHNT, CDR2 FRNRAP.

This sequence joins TRBV10-1 and TRBJ1-2; 7 bases are shared with TRBD1. V lost 6 bases to trimming and J lost 5 bases; unmatched junction nucleotides: 18. The CDR3 has 17 residues. CDR1 and CDR2 from the germline V gene are WNHNN and SYGVQD (reference sequence). Here the CDR3 reads CASRLSRDRPLLYGYTF. The DNA of the CDR3 is TGCGCCAGCAGGCTTTCCCGGGACAGACCTCTTTTGTATGGCTACACCTTC.

The chain employs TRBV30 and TRBJ1-2; D gene uncertain. Trimming took off 0 bases at V and 7 bases at J, with 12 bases between the two ends. CDR3 length: 13 residues. Germline V lookup: CDR1 GTSNPN, CDR2 SVGIG (reference sequence). DNA of the CDR3: TGTGCCTGGAGTGTACCTTATCCGAGTGGCTACACCTTC. Translating it yields CAWSVPYPSGYTF.

This sequence joins TRBV30 and TRBJ2-7; D might be TRBD1 (5 bases). This CDR3 has 13 residues. Per germline, CDR1 GTSNPN and CDR2 SVGIG (reference sequence). V lost 2 bases and J 7 bases, leaving 15 bases between the germline ends. The CDR3 spells CAWSPPRGMEQYF. CDR3 sequence (DNA): TGTGCCTGGAGTCCCCCAAGGGGAATGGAGCAGTACTTC.

The sample holds a few counts of this clone. V is TRBV15 and J is TRBJ1-6; weak D call: TRBD1 (5 bases). Germline loops: CDR1 LNHNV, CDR2 YYDKDF (reference sequence). Between the trimmed V and J ends, which lost 0 bases and 14 bases, there was a span of 17 bases. The CDR3 extends over 15 amino acids. CDR3 coding DNA: TGTGCCACCAGCAGAGACGGGGGGGATACGGGGTCCCTCCACTTT. This sequence encodes CATSRDGGDTGSLHF.

The J gene is TRBJ1-1, the V gene TRBV3-1 (or the pseudogene TRBV3-2), with D possibly matching TRBD1 (5 bases). In germline, CDR1 is LGHDT, CDR2 YNNKEL (reference sequence). Trimming stripped 3 bases from V and 1 base from J, with 9 bases between. The CDR3 is 14 amino acids. The CDR3 sequence is CASSHFGGNTEAFF. For the CDR3, the DNA is TGTGCCAGCAGCCACTTCGGGGGGAACACTGAAGCTTTCTTT.